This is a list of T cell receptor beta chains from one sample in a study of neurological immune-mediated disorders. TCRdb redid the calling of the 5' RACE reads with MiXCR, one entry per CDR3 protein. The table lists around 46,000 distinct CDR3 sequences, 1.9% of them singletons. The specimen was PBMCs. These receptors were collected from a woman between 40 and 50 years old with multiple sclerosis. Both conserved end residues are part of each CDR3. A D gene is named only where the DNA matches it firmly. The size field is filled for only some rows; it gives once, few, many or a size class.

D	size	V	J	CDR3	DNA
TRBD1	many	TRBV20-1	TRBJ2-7	CSARYLPGQAYEQYF	TGCAGTGCTAGATACCTCCCGGGACAGGCCTACGAGCAGTACTTC
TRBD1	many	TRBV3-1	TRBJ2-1	CASSLYRGYYYNEQFF	TGTGCCAGCAGCCTCTACAGGGGGTACTACTACAATGAGCAGTTCTTC
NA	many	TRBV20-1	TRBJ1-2	CSAREGVNYGYTF	TGCAGTGCTAGAGAGGGGGTAAACTATGGCTACACCTTC
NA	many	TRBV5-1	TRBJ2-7	CASSSDSPSYEQYF	TGCGCCAGCAGCTCAGACTCCCCCTCCTACGAGCAGTACTTC
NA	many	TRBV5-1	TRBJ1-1	CASSSQGLNTEAFF	TGCGCCAGCAGCTCCCAGGGCCTGAACACTGAAGCTTTCTTT
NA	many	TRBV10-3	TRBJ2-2	CAISESEGSGELFF	TGTGCCATCAGTGAGTCGGAGGGATCCGGGGAGCTGTTTTTT
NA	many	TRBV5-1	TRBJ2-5	CASSPDNQETQYF	TGCGCCAGCAGCCCCGACAACCAAGAGACCCAGTACTTC
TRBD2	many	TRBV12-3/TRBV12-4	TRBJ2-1	CASSLAGTSGEQFF	TGTGCCAGCAGTTTAGCGGGGACTAGCGGTGAGCAGTTCTTC
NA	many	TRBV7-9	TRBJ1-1	CASSLDMNTEAFF	TGTGCCAGCAGCTTGGACATGAACACTGAAGCTTTCTTT
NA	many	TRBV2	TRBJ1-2	CASSDFGEGYTF	TGTGCCAGCAGTGATTTTGGGGAGGGCTACACCTTC
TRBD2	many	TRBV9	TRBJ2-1	CASSLRTSGRYNEQFF	TGTGCCAGCAGCCTCCGGACTAGCGGTAGATACAATGAGCAGTTCTTC
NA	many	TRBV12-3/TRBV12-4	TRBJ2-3	CASSPSSGLDTQYF	TGTGCCAGCAGTCCATCCTCAGGTTTAGATACGCAGTATTTT
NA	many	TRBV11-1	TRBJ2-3	CASSLDSIGTDTQYF	TGTGCCAGCAGCTTAGACTCCATAGGCACAGATACGCAGTATTTT
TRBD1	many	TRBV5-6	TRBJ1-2	CASSAGTGGFYTF	TGTGCCAGCAGCGCCGGGACAGGGGGCTTCTACACCTTC
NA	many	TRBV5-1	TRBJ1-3	CASSFDGSGNTIYF	TGCGCCAGCAGCTTCGACGGATCTGGAAACACCATATATTTT
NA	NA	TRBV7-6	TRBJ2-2	CASSLEFDTGELFF	TGTGCCAGCAGCTTAGAATTCGACACCGGGGAGCTGTTTTTT
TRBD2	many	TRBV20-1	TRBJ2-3	CSARDILAGGHLMGTQYF	TGCAGTGCTAGAGATATACTAGCGGGGGGGCACCTCATGGGTACGCAGTATTTT